This T cell receptor (delta chain) derives from a study of Vδ1+ human thymocytes. Worth noting for this clone: Antigen: not known.

Thymocytes were sorted as CD3+ TCRVdelta1+ TCRVdelta2- after alphabeta T cell depletion. The V gene's germline CDR1 is GEAIGNYY and CDR2 EKD. Trimming took 0 bases from V and 4 from J; bases not matched to a gene: 7. CDR3 length equals 15 residues. Notes on the study in general: Thymic TRG and TRD repertoires appeared highly polyclonal, with Gaussian CDR3 length distributions. Unexpected Vdelta2 sequences could cause misinterpretation of bulk repertoire data. Approximately 20% of thymic delta-chain sequences were Vdelta2, with few Vdelta3, unlike blood Vdelta1+ controls.

RNA was extracted from the cells and then reverse transcribed. CDR3 amplicons came from multiplex PCR with pooled V-gene forward and constant-region reverse primers. TCRdb reanalysed the multiplex PCR reads with CATT. The repertoire consists of tens of thousands of delta-chain clones, with more than 15% occurring once and the leading ten covering 0.5%. The sequenced material came from Vdelta1+ gamma-delta thymocytes from the thymus. The subset: FACS-sorted CD3+ TCRalphabeta- TCRVdelta1+ TCRVdelta2- thymocytes. This receptor was identified in a boy younger than two who had congenital heart surgery. This chain connects TRDV2 to TRDJ1; 7 bases match TRDD3. The CDR3 DNA follows: TGTGCCTGTGACACCGTGGGGGAGGGAAACGATAAACTCATCTTT. The encoded protein is CACDTVGEGNDKLIF.